This record covers a single T cell receptor beta chain. Trimming removed 2 bases at V and 7 bases at J, with 21 bases between. This CDR3 has 16 residues. In germline, CDR1 is SEHNR, CDR2 FQNEAQ (reference sequence). The data belong to a study of PD-L1 blockade in urothelial cancer. About the research overall: Blood was tested 3 weeks (second dose) and 6 weeks into treatment.

As for time point: pretreatment peripheral blood. The table came from immunoSEQ multiplex PCR; TCRdb's copy has only in-frame clones and leaves some out. The table lists about 81,000 clones, about 82% of them singletons. V is TRBV7-9 and J is TRBJ2-7, with TRBD2 as a possible D gene (5 bases). The source was PBMCs, collected around atezolizumab (anti-PD-L1) treatment. The receptor was isolated from a man aged 35 to 55 with urothelial cancer. Here the CDR3 reads CASSLMGVKAREEQYF. The CDR3 DNA reads as TGTGCCAGCAGCTTAATGGGAGTGAAGGCCAGAGAGGAGCAGTACTTC.